What follows are 9 T cell receptor beta chains derived from one specimen sequenced in a study of tumor and adjacent non-tumor tissue in lung cancer. RNA was extracted from bulk tissue without any cell sorting. A modified ARM-PCR protocol with three rounds of nested PCR amplified TCRbeta. TCRdb reanalysed the multiplex PCR reads using MiXCR and keeps one entry per CDR3 protein. Of around 70,000 distinct CDR3 sequences listed, roughly three fifths are singletons. Sample: lung tumor tissue. The receptors here all came from a man in his fifties with non-small cell lung cancer.

This clonotype was seen just once. The junction differs from germline at one of its ends, possibly a read error. The chain carries TRBV20-1 and TRBJ2-2, with D unresolved. Germline CDR1 reads DFQATT; CDR2 reads SNEGSKA (reference sequence). This CDR3 is 16 amino acids long. This CDR3 reads CSASVGWSANTWELFF. In nucleotides, the CDR3 is TGCAGTGCTAGTGTCGGGTGGAGCGCGAACACCTGGGAGCTGTTTTTT.

This clonotype was recorded many times. A read error may produce the germline difference seen at one junction end. V gene TRBV11-2 combines with J gene TRBJ1-3, with TRBD1 matching over 9 bases. Germline values: CDR1 SGHAT, CDR2 FQNNGV. The CDR3 length is 12 residues. The CDR3 coding sequence is TGTGCCAGCAGCTCTTCGAGGGGACAGGGCGTTTTT. It codes for CASSSSRGQGVF.

Points on this clonotype: One junction end does not reproduce the germline sequence, and a read error may be involved. The rearrangement joins TRBV4-2 to TRBJ2-2, with TRBD2 matching 16 bases. The CDR3 length is 20 residues. CDR1 LGHNA and CDR2 YNFKEQ come from the germline V gene. The CDR3 spells CACSQGPGTSGRANTGELFF. CDR3 DNA: TGTGCCTGCAGCCAAGGTCCCGGGACTAGCGGGAGGGCGAACACCGGAGAGCTGTTTTTT.

Points on this clonotype: Germline and junction disagree at one end, which may indicate a read error. The V gene is TRBV6-2 or TRBV6-3, the J gene TRBJ2-1; 9 bases are a match to TRBD1. The CDR3 is 16 amino acids. Germline-derived CDR1 and CDR2 are MNHEY and SVGEGT. CDR3 in amino acids: CASSLSHGTGTNEQFF. The CDR3 nucleotides are TGTGCTAGCAGTCTCTCGCACGGGACAGGGACAAATGAGCAGTTCTTC.

Turning to this clonotype: A much larger clone differs by one base, so this may be a read error. The chain has TRBV20-1 and TRBJ1-1; D is unclear. Germline-derived CDR1 and CDR2 are DFQATT and SNEGSKA (reference sequence). This CDR3 region has 14 residues. The CDR3, as DNA: TGCAGTGTTAGAGATCCAGGCCTGAACACTGAAGCTTTCTTT. Its protein product is CSVRDPGLNTEAFF.

With respect to this clonotype: A much larger clone differs from this one at a single base, so this may be a read error. V and J are TRBV12-3 or TRBV12-4 and TRBJ2-2; 7 bases agree with TRBD2. CDR3 length: 16 residues. With V trimmed by 5 bases and J by 4 bases, 10 bases remained unmatched. CDR3 coding DNA: TGTGCCAGCAGTCCCGCCCCTAGCGGAGGCACCGGGGAGCTGTTTTTT. Encoded protein: CASSPAPSGGTGELFF.

About this clonotype itself: A much larger clone differs by one base, so this may be a read error. The genes are TRBV10-2 and TRBJ2-2; 11 nucleotides agree with TRBD2. CDR3 size: 15 residues. Per germline, CDR1 WSHSY and CDR2 SAAADI. The CDR3 here is CANSEPGTSGGELFF. CDR3 DNA: TGCGCCAACAGTGAGCCAGGGACTAGCGGCGGGGAGCTGTTTTTT.

The chain couples TRBV20-1 to TRBJ1-3; perhaps TRBD1 as D (5 bases). The V gene lost 3 bases and the J gene lost 1 base, with 10 bases spanning the gap. The CDR3 runs to 14 residues. CDR1 is DFQATT and CDR2 is SNEGSKA in the germline V gene (reference sequence). The CDR3 sequence is CSASSGASGNTIYF. The CDR3 nucleotides are TGCAGTGCTAGCTCCGGGGCTTCTGGAAACACCATATATTTT.

V usage is TRBV20-1 and J usage is TRBJ2-1; TRBD2 matches at 12 bases. Germline V lookup: CDR1 DFQATT, CDR2 SNEGSKA (reference sequence). The CDR3 spans 18 residues. The ends lost 3 bases at V and 6 bases at J; junction bases unmatched: 15. The CDR3 DNA reads as TGCAGTGCTAGGTTCCCTGGGCTGGCTAGCGGGAGGGGCAATGAGCAGTTCTTC. Its translation: CSARFPGLASGRGNEQFF.